The present TCR beta chain was sequenced within a study of beta chain features in type 1 diabetes (dated by TCRdb to the late 2010s). Study-wide context: Patients and healthy donors did not differ in mean age, gender distribution, total cell number or subset yield. A total of 85 million to 110 million sorted cells were examined across all samples, and RNA yield correlated strongly with the number of cells per subset. The study compared TCRB repertoires of sorted circulating CD4+ T cell subsets between recently diagnosed type 1 diabetes patients and matched healthy donors. Regulatory and stem cell-like memory subsets were isolated from only 8 patients and about 8 healthy donors, whereas naive and central memory subsets came from all 30 or so donors.

Study-wide conclusions, independent of this receptor: Type 1 diabetes patients showed a moderate but significant shortening of TCRB CDR3 length in all four CD4+ subsets. Because small numbers of individuals were included in the HLA sub-analyses, any influence of HLA type on TCRB rearrangement was left unresolved. Because cDNA was sequenced instead of genomic DNA, activated cells with high expression could be over-represented, although the groups did not differ in activation or CD3 levels. Naive, central memory and regulatory TCRB repertoires appeared to be more similar among patients than among healthy donors. Patients with type 1 diabetes made fewer insertions and deleted more nucleotides at VDJ recombination sites, implying thymic rearrangement abnormalities. Shorter templates might be favored by PCR, yet because patient and control samples were amplified and corrected together, any such skew would affect both groups equally.

Each donor gave one peripheral blood draw, around 0.12 L on average, collected into heparinised tubes. A BD FACSAria II and a panel including CD45RO, CCR7, CD25, CD127, CD95 and CD27 were used to sort naive, central memory, regulatory and stem cell-like memory CD4+ T cells. All sorted populations exceeded 98% purity. PBMCs were separated immediately by Lymphoprep density gradient centrifugation and were stained directly, without being cultured. So that batch effects would be minimized, each experiment stained and sorted samples in pairs, pairing one healthy donor with one patient. The entire amount of isolated RNA was reverse transcribed using the High Capacity cDNA Reverse Transcription Kit, so the sequenced TCRB transcripts were expressed ones. Deep immunoSEQ sequencing was performed on naive, central memory and regulatory T cell samples, with an average of roughly 4 million total reads per sample. Sorted cells were lysed in RLT buffer, and RNA was extracted using DNase-treated RNeasy Micro or Mini kits according to cell number. Each cell subset was processed on its own to prevent cross-contamination, while patient and healthy donor samples were processed together. The immunoSEQ multiplex PCR was used to amplify TCRB sequences from cDNA, yielding 87-bp fragments that span the CDR3 region. Sequencing of the amplicons was performed on the Illumina HiSeq platform. The study's own analysis went as follows. Synthetic template baselines were used to correct PCR bias computationally, reads within Hamming distance 2 were collapsed, and singletons that could not be merged were discarded. Reads were aligned to IMGT to assign V, D and J genes, CDR3 length, and insertions or deletions at six rearrangement sites. Within each subset, clonotype counts were normalized to the number of sorted cells before true diversity and Gini coefficients were calculated with the tcR R package. Repertoire sharing was quantified using the overlap coefficient calculated on TCRB nucleotide sequences. TCRdb obtained this table from immuneACCESS and retained in-frame rearrangements with V and J assigned. These tables miss some clones; where compared with another copy, unresolved V genes account for less than half of the shortfall, and the remainder is unexplained. The V and J calls and clone size come from that table; D and trimming were worked out from the DNA. This sample lists around 280,000 clones; approximately 8% were detected once. The leading ten clones occupy under 1.3% of the sample.

This clone was seen only a few times. Its binding antigen is unknown. No quality values exist for individual bases; no much larger clone is one base distant. V gives up 5 bases and J gives up 9 bases, and the segment between their germline ends measures 17 bases. Based on the germline V gene (reference sequence), the CDR1 and CDR2 sequences are MNHNY and SVGAGI. CDR3 length: 14 amino acids, cysteine to phenylalanine. Solely the CDR3 DNA is kept, with 42 bases framed from the first base. The clonotype was recovered from a woman aged 18 to 35 in good health. The V gene is TRBV6-6 and the J gene is TRBJ1-5, with no confidently assigned D gene. Sequencing was performed on central memory CD4+ T cells from blood. The CDR3 loop reads CASSDPVRDMPQHF. The DNA is TGTGCCAGCAGTGATCCGGTACGGGATATGCCCCAGCATTTT.